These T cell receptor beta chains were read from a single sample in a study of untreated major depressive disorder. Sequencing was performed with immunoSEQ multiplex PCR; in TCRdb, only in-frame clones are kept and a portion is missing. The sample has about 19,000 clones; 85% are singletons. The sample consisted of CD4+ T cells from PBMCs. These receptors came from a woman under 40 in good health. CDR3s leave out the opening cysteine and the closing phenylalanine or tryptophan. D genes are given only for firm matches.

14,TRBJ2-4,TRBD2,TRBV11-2,ASIEGAGVAKNIQY
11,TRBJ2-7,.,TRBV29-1,SVGGDGTYEQY
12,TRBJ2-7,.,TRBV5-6,ASSRTGGNYEQY
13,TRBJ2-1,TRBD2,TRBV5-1,ASSLGQSGGNEQF
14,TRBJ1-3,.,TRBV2,ASSGGGVRSGNTIY
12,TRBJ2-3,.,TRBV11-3,ASSLTTSTDTQY
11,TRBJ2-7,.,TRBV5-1,ASSQTLQSEQY
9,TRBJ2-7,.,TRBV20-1,SARVGSEQY
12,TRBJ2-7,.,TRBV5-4,ASSSLDGRDEQY
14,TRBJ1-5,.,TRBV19,ASTTGGGHGNQPQH
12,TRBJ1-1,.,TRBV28,ASSRAPTNTEAF
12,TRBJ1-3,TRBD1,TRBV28,ASSPGQLGNTIY
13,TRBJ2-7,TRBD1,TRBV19,ASSILGQGGYEQY
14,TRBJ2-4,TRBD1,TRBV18,ASSRGQGLAKNIQY
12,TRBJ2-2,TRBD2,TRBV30,AWRRLAASGELF
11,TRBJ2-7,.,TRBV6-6,ASSYPNPPEQY
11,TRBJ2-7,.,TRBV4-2,ASSPVERGEQY
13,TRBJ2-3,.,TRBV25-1,ASSDWVGSADTQY
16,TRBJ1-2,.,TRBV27,ASSPTYPQNYLEEGYT
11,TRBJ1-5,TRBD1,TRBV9,ASSAGTDQPQH
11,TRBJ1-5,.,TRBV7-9,ASSLTSNQPQH
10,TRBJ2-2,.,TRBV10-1,ASSDEVGELF
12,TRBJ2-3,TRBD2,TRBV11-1,ASSLGGAGDTQY
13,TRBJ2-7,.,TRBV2,ASRATVLRANEQY
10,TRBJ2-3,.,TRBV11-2,ASSYGRYTQY
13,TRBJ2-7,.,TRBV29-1,SVGGRASKGYEQY
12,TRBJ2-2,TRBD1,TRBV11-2,ASSFTGGAGELF
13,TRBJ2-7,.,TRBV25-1,ASSERGLSNYEQY
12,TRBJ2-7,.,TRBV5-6,ASSFGGSSYEQY
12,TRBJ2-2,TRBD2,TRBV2,ASGDYMNTGELF
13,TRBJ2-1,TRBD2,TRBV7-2,ASSLGREGRNEQF
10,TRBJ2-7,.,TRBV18,ASSQSSYEQY
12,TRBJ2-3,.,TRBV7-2,ASSLLRVSDTQY
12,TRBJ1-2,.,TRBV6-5,ASSYSRQPYGYT
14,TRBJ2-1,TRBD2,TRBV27,ASSSLGLAFYNEQF
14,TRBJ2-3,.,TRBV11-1,ASSPYRTGRPDTQY
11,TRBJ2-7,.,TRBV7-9,ASSPYRAYEQY
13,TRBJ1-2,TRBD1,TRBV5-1,ASSLDPGQDYGYT
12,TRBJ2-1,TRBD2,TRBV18,ASSRVSGRDEQF
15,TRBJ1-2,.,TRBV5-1,ASSSNWVLSGGGGYT